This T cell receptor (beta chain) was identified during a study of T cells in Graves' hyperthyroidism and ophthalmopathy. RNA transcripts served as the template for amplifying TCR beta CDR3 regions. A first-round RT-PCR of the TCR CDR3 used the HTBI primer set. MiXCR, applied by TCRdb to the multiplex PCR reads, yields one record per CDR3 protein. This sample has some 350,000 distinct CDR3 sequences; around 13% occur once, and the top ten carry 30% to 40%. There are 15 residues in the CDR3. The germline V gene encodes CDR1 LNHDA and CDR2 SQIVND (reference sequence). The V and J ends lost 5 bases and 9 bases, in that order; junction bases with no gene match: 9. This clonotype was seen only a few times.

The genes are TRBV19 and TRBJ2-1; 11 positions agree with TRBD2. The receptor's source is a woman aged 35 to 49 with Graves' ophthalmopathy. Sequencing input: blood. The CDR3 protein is CASSVDSGGAFEQFF. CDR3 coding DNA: TGTGCCAGTAGTGTTGATAGCGGGGGGGCCTTTGAGCAGTTCTTC.